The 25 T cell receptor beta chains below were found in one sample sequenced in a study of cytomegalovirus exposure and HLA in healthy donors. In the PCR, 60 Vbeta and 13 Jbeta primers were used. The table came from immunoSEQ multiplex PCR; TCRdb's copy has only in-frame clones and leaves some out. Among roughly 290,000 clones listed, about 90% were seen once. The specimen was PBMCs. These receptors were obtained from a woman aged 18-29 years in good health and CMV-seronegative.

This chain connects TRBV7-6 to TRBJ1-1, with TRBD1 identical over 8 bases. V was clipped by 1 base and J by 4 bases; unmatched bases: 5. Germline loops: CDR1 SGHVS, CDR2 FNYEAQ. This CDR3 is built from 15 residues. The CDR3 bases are TGTGCCAGCAGCTTAGGCAGGGGGCGAGGCACTGAAGCTTTCTTT. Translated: CASSLGRGRGTEAFF. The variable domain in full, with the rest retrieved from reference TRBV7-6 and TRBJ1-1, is GAGVSQSPRYKVTKRGQDVALRCDPISGHVSLYWYRQALGQGPEFLTYFNYEAQQDKSGLPNDRFSAERPEGSISTLTIQRTEQRDSAMYRCASSLGRGRGTEAFFGQGTRLTVV.

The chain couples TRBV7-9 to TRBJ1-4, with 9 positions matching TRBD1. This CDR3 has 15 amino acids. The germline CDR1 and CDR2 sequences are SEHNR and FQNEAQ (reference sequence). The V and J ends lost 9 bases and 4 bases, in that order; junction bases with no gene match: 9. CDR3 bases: TGTGCCAGTCTTCCGTGGGGACAGGGTAATGAAAAACTGTTTTTT. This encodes CASLPWGQGNEKLFF.

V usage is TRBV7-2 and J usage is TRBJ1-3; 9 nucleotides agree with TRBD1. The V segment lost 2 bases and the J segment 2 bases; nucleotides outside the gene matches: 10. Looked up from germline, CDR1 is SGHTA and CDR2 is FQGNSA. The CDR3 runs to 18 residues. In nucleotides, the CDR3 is TGTGCCAGCAGCTTATTCCCCCGGGACAGGGTCGCTGGAAACACCATATATTTT. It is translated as CASSLFPRDRVAGNTIYF. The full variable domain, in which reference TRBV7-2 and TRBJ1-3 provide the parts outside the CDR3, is GAGVSQSPSNKVTEKGKDVELRCDPISGHTALYWYRQSLGQGLEFLIYFQGNSAPDKSGLPSDRFSAERTGGSVSTLTIQRTQQEDSAVYLCASSLFPRDRVAGNTIYFGEGSWLTVV.

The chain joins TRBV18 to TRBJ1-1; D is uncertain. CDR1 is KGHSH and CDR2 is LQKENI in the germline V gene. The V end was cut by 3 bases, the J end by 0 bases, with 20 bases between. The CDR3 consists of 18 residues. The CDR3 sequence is CASSPQTFGGVVNTEAFF. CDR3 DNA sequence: TGTGCCAGCTCACCTCAGACGTTCGGCGGGGTGGTGAACACTGAAGCTTTCTTT.

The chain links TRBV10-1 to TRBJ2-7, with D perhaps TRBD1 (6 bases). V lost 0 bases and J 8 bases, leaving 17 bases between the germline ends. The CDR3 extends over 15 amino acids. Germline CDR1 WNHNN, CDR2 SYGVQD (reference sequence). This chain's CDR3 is CASSESTTGNNKQYF. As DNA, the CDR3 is TGCGCCAGCAGTGAGTCGACAACAGGGAATAACAAGCAGTACTTC.

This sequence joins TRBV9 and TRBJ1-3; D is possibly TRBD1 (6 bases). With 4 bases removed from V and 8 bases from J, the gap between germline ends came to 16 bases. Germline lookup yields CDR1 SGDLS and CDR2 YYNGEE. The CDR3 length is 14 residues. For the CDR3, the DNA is TGTGCCAGCAGCCCAGAAGGGGACAAGGACACCATATATTTT. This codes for CASSPEGDKDTIYF.

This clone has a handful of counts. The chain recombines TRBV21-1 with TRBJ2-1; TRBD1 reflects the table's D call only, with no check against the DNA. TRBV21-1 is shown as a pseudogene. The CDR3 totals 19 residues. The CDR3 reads CASSKGCTGGEGSYNEQFF. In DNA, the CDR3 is TGTGCCAGCAGCAAAGGATGTACAGGGGGCGAGGGGTCCTACAATGAGCAGTTCTTC.

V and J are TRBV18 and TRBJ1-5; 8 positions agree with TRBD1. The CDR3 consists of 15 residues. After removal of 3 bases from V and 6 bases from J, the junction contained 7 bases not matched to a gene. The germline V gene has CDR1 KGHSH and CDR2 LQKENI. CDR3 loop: CASSPMDRAGQPQHF. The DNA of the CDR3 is TGTGCCAGCTCACCCATGGACAGGGCAGGTCAGCCCCAGCATTTT.

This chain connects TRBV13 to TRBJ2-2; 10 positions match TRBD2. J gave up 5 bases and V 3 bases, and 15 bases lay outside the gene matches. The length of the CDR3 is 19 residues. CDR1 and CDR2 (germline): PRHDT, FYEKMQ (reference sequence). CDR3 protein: CASSLGWTSGNIRTGELFF. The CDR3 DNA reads TGTGCCAGCAGCTTGGGATGGACTAGCGGTAATATTAGGACCGGGGAGCTGTTTTTT.

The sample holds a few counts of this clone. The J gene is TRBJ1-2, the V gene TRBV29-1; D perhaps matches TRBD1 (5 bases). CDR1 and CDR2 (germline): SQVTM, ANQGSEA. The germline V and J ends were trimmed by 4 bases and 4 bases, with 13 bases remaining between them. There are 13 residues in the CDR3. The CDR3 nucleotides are TGCAGCGTTGGAGCAGGGTCGGGCTATGGCTACACCTTC. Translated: CSVGAGSGYGYTF.

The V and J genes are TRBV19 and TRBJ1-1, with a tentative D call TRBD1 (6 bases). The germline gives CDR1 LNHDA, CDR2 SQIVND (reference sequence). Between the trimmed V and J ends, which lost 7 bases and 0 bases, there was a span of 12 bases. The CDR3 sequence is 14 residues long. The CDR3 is CASTQTGLNTEAFF. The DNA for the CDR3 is TGTGCCAGTACTCAGACAGGTCTGAACACTGAAGCTTTCTTT.

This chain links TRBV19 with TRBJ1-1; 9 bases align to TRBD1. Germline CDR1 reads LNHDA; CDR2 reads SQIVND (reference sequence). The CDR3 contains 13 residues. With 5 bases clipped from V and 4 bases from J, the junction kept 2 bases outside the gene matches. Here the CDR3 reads CASSVTGGTEAFF. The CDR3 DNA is TGTGCCAGTAGTGTGACAGGGGGCACTGAAGCTTTCTTT. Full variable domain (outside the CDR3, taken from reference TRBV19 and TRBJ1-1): DGGITQSPKYLFRKEGQNVTLSCEQNLNHDAMYWYRQDPGQGLRLIYYSQIVNDFQKGDIAEGYSVSREKKESFPLTVTSAQKNPTAFYLCASSVTGGTEAFFGQGTRLTVV.

The CDR3 coding sequence is TGTGCCAGTAGTTCGCCCGGGACAGGGTACCAAGAGACCCAGTACTTC. Protein: CASSSPGTGYQETQYF. This rearrangement joins TRBV19 to TRBJ2-5; 9 bases align to TRBD1. The CDR3 length is 16 residues. CDR1 is LNHDA and CDR2 is SQIVND in the germline V gene (reference sequence). J lost 0 bases, V lost 5 bases, and 7 bases had no gene match.

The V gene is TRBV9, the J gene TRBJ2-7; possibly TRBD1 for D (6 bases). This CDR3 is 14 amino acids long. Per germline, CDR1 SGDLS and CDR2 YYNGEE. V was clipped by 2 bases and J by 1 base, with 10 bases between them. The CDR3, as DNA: TGTGCCAGCAGCGTTGCAGGGGAATCCTACGAGCAGTACTTC. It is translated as CASSVAGESYEQYF.

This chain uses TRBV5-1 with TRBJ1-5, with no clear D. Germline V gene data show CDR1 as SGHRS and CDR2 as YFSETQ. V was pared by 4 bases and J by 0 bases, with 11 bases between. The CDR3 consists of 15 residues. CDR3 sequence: CASSADSGSNQPQHF. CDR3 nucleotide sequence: TGCGCCAGCAGCGCTGATTCGGGTAGCAATCAGCCCCAGCATTTT.

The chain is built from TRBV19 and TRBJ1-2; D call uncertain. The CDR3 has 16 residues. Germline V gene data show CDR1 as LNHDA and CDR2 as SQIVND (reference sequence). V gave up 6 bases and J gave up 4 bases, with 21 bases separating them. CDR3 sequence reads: CASRDGGSSLSYGYTF. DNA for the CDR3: TGTGCCAGTAGAGATGGTGGTAGCAGTTTGTCCTATGGCTACACCTTC.

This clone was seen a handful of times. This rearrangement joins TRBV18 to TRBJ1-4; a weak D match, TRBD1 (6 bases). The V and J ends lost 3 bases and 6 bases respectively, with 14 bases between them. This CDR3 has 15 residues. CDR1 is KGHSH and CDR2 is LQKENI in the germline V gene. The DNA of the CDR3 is TGTGCCAGCTCACCCCTACAGGGTATGGATGAAAAACTGTTTTTT. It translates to CASSPLQGMDEKLFF.

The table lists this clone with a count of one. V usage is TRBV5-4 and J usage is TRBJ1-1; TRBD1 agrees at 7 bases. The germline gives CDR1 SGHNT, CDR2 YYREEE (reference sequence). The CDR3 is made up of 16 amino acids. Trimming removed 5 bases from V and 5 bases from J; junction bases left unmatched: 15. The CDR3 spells CASSSRQGEPITEAFF. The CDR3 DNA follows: TGTGCCAGCAGTTCTAGACAGGGAGAACCTATAACTGAAGCTTTCTTT.

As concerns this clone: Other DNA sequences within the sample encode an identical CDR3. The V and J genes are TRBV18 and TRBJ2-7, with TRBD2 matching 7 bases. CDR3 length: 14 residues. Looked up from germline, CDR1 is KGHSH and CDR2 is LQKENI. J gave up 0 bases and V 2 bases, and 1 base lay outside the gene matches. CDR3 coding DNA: TGTGCCAGCTCACCAGGACTAGTCTCCTACGAGCAGTACTTC. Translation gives CASSPGLVSYEQYF.

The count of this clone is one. CDR3 DNA sequence: TGTGCCAGCAGCTTTGGCAGTTCCTACAATGAGCAGTTCTTC. Translated: CASSFGSSYNEQFF. The chain recombines TRBV7-2 with TRBJ2-1; no firm D call. With 3 bases removed from V and 1 base from J, the gap between germline ends came to 7 bases. The CDR3 is made up of 14 amino acids. The germline V gene encodes CDR1 SGHTA and CDR2 FQGNSA.

Here the CDR3 DNA reads TGTGCCAGCAGTGCCGGGACAGGGTCCTACGAGCAGTACTTC. Encoded protein: CASSAGTGSYEQYF. V is TRBV2 and J is TRBJ2-5, with 9 bases matching TRBD1. The J call may be wrong; the DNA end is better matched by TRBJ2-7. The CDR3 is made up of 14 amino acids. The germline V gene has CDR1 SNHLY and CDR2 FYNNEI.

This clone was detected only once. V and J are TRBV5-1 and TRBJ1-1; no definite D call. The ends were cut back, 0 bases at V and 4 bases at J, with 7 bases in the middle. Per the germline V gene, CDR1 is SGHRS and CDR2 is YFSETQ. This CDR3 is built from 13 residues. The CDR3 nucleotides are TGCGCCAGCAGCTTGGGTGGGCTCACTGAAGCTTTCTTT. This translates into CASSLGGLTEAFF.

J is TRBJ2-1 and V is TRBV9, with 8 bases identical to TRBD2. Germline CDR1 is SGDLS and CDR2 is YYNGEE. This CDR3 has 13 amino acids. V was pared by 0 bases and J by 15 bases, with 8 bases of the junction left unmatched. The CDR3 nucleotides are TGTGCCAGCAGCGTAGCTACGGGACTAGGGTTGTTCTTC. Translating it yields CASSVATGLGLFF.

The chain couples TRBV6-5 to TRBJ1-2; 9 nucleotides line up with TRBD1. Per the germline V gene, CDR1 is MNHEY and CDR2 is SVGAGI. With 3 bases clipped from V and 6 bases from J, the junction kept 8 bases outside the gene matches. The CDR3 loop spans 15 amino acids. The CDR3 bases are TGTGCCAGCAGTTATATGGGACAGGGTGTGGATGGCTACACCTTC. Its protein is CASSYMGQGVDGYTF.

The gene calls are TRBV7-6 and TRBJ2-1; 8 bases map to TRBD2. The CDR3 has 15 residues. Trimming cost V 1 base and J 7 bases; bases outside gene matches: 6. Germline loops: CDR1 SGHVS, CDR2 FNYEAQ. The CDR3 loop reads CASSLEVGGVNEQFF. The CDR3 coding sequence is TGTGCCAGCAGCTTAGAGGTCGGGGGGGTGAATGAGCAGTTCTTC. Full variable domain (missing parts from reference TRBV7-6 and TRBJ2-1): GAGVSQSPRYKVTKRGQDVALRCDPISGHVSLYWYRQALGQGPEFLTYFNYEAQQDKSGLPNDRFSAERPEGSISTLTIQRTEQRDSAMYRCASSLEVGGVNEQFFGPGTRLTVL.